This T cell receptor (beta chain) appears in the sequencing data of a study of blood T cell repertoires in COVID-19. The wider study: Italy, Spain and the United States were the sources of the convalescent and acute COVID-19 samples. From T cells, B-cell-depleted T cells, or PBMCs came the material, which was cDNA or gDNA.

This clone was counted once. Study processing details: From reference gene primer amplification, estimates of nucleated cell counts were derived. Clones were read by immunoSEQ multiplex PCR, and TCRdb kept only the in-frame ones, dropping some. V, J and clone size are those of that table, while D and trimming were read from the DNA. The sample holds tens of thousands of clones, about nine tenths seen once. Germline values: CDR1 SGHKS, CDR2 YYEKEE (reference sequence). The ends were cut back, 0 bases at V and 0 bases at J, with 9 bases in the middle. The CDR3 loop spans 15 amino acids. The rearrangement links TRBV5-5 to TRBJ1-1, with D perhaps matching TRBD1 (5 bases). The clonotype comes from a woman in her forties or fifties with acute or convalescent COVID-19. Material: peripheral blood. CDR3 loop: CASSLAGAMNTEAFF. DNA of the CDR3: TGTGCCAGCAGCTTGGCTGGGGCGATGAACACTGAAGCTTTCTTT.